These 12 T cell receptor beta chains were sequenced from one sample in a study of chemoradiotherapy in HPV16-positive cancers. The table came from immunoSEQ multiplex PCR; TCRdb's copy has only in-frame clones and leaves some out. The data show some 35,000 clones, about nine tenths seen once. Material: blood, obtained from a patient who underwent chemoradiotherapy. The receptors were sampled from a human donor with HPV-associated anogenital cancer.

The chain couples TRBV30 to TRBJ1-5; a weak D match, TRBD1 (5 bases). This CDR3 comprises 15 residues. V lost 4 bases and J 2 bases, leaving 15 bases between the germline ends. Looked up from germline, CDR1 is GTSNPN and CDR2 is SVGIG (reference sequence). CDR3 in DNA: TGTGCCTGGACCCCAGGGTATCAGGGCAATCAGCCCCAGCATTTT. It specifies CAWTPGYQGNQPQHF.

The chain has TRBV11-2 and TRBJ2-7; D might be TRBD2 (6 bases). Looked up from germline, CDR1 is SGHAT and CDR2 is FQNNGV. This CDR3 contains 15 residues. Trimming pared 5 bases from V and 7 bases from J, leaving 21 bases between. CDR3 DNA sequence: TGTGCCAGCAGCCTGATTAGGAGGGATCCGGGAGAGCAGTACTTC. Its protein product is CASSLIRRDPGEQYF.

J is TRBJ2-3 and V is TRBV5-4, with no clear D. CDR1 and CDR2 (germline): SGHNT, YYREEE (reference sequence). The CDR3 extends over 14 amino acids. Trimming cost V 0 bases and J 1 base, with 6 bases left between them. CDR3 amino acids: CASSLAGGTDTQYF. The DNA of the CDR3 is TGTGCCAGCAGCTTGGCTGGAGGCACAGATACGCAGTATTTT.

This rearrangement joins TRBV11-2 to TRBJ2-3; D ambiguous. This CDR3 has 14 residues. The germline CDR1 and CDR2 sequences are SGHAT and FQNNGV. Trimming stripped 4 bases from V and 0 bases from J, with 8 bases between. The CDR3 spells CASSSLGSTDTQYF. Here the CDR3 DNA reads TGTGCCAGCAGCTCCCTGGGTAGCACAGATACGCAGTATTTT.

The genes are TRBV6-6 and TRBJ1-1; possible D gene TRBD1, 5 bases. Per the germline V gene, CDR1 is MNHNY and CDR2 is SVGAGI (reference sequence). The length of the CDR3 is 15 residues. The V and J ends lost 1 base and 1 base respectively, with 10 bases between them. CDR3 residues: CASSYLPGPNTEAFF. The CDR3 nucleotides read TGTGCCAGCAGTTACTTGCCAGGGCCGAACACTGAAGCTTTCTTT.

The rearrangement links TRBV4-1 to TRBJ2-3; D gene unclear. The CDR3 runs to 14 residues. Trimming took off 2 bases at V and 6 bases at J, with 12 bases between the two ends. Germline-derived CDR1 and CDR2 are MGHRA and YSYEKL. CDR3 amino acids: CASSQSVLDDTQYF. The CDR3 DNA reads as TGCGCCAGCAGCCAATCTGTGTTAGACGATACGCAGTATTTT.

The J gene is TRBJ1-2, the V gene TRBV2, with TRBD1 as a possible D gene (5 bases). There are 11 residues in the CDR3. V lost 7 bases, J lost 4 bases, and 7 bases lay in between. Germline V gene lookup returns CDR1 SNHLY and CDR2 FYNNEI. Written as DNA, the CDR3 is TGTGCCAGCAACAGGCTCTATGGCTACACCTTC. The encoded protein is CASNRLYGYTF.

CDR3 nucleotide sequence: TGTGCCAGCAGGCGGGACAGGGGGAACAATGAGCAGTTCTTC. This encodes CASRRDRGNNEQFF. This chain connects TRBV7-2 to TRBJ2-1; 11 bases match TRBD1. The V and J ends lost 6 bases and 5 bases, in that order; junction bases with no gene match: 3. Germline V gives CDR1 SGHTA, CDR2 FQGNSA. This CDR3 has 14 amino acids.

The chain is built from TRBV2 and TRBJ2-5; D unclear. The length of the CDR3 is 11 residues. Per the germline V gene, CDR1 is SNHLY and CDR2 is FYNNEI. The germline V and J ends were trimmed by 6 bases and 2 bases, with 4 bases remaining between them. CDR3 DNA sequence: TGTGCCAGCAGCATACAAGAGACCCAGTACTTC. Translated, it gives CASSIQETQYF.

The gene calls are TRBV18 and TRBJ1-5; D is undetermined. The germline V gene has CDR1 KGHSH and CDR2 LQKENI. Trimming stripped 3 bases from V and 4 bases from J, with 7 bases between. CDR3 size: 13 residues. CDR3 sequence: CASSPMQNQPQHF. CDR3 nucleotides: TGTGCCAGCTCACCCATGCAAAATCAGCCCCAGCATTTT.

The rearrangement uses TRBV7-9 and TRBJ2-3; D gene unclear. CDR1 and CDR2 from the germline V gene are SEHNR and FQNEAQ (reference sequence). CDR3 length equals 12 residues. Trimming took 5 bases from V and 9 from J, leaving 12 bases between them. CDR3 nucleotides: TGTGCCAGCAGCCAGACCGCGGAGACGCAGTATTTT. Its translation: CASSQTAETQYF.

This sequence joins TRBV5-4 and TRBJ2-7; 9 nucleotides line up with TRBD2. Germline V CDR1 and CDR2: SGHNT, YYREEE (reference sequence). This CDR3 region has 15 residues. The trim removed 4 bases at V and 3 bases at J, leaving 8 bases unmatched. Written as DNA, the CDR3 is TGTGCCAGCAGCGGAGGGACTAGCTTTATCTACGAGCAGTACTTC. This encodes CASSGGTSFIYEQYF.